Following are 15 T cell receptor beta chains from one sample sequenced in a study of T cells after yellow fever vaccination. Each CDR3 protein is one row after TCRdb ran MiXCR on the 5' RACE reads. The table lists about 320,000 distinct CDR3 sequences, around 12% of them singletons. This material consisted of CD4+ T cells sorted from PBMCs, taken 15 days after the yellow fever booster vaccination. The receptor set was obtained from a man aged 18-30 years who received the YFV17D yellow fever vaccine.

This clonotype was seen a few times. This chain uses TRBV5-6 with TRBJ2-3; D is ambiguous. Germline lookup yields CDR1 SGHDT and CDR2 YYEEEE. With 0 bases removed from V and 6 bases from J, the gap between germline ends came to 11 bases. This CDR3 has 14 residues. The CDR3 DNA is TGTGCCAGCAGCTTGGGGGCCTTGGTGGATACGCAGTATTTT. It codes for CASSLGALVDTQYF.

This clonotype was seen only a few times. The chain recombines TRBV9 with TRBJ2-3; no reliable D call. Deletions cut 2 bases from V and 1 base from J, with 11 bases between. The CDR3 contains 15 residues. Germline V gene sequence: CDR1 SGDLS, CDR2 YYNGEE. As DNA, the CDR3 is TGTGCCAGCAGCGTTTCCGGGTTTGGCACAGATACGCAGTATTTT. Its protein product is CASSVSGFGTDTQYF.

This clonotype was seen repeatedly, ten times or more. CDR3 nucleotide sequence: TGTGCCAGCTCCCCTATCGCGGGTATGAACATTCAGTACTTC. Protein: CASSPIAGMNIQYF. The V and J genes are TRBV18 and TRBJ2-4, with a possible D match to TRBD2 (5 bases). The germline CDR1 and CDR2 sequences are KGHSH and LQKENI. This CDR3 is built from 14 residues. V shed 6 bases and J shed 7 bases, with 16 bases lying between them. Full variable domain (remainder filled in from reference TRBV18 and TRBJ2-4): NAGVMQNPRHLVRRRGQEARLRCSPMKGHSHVYWYRQLPEEGLKFMVYLQKENIIDESGMPKERFSAEFPKEGPSILRIQQVVRGDSAAYFCASSPIAGMNIQYFGAGTRLSVL.

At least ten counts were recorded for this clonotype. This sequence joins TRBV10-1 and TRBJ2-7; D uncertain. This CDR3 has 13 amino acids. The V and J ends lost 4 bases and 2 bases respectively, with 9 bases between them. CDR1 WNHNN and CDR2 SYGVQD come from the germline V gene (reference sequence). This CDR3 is CASSGAETYEQYV. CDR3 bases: TGCGCCAGCAGTGGTGCTGAGACCTACGAGCAGTACGTC.

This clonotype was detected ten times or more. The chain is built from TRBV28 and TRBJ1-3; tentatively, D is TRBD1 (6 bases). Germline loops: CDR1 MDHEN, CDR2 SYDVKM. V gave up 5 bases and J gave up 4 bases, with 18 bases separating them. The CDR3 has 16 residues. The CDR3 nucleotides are TGTGCCAGCAGTAATTCAGGGGCGACCGCAGGAAACACCATATATTTT. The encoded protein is CASSNSGATAGNTIYF.

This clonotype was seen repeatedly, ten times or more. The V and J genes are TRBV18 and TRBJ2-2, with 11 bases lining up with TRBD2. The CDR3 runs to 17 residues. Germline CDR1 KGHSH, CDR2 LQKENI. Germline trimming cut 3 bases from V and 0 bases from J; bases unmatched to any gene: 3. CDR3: CASSPSTSGTNTGELFF. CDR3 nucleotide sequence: TGTGCCAGCTCACCGTCGACTAGCGGGACGAACACCGGGGAGCTGTTTTTT. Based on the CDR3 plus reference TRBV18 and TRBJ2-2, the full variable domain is NAGVMQNPRHLVRRRGQEARLRCSPMKGHSHVYWYRQLPEEGLKFMVYLQKENIIDESGMPKERFSAEFPKEGPSILRIQQVVRGDSAAYFCASSPSTSGTNTGELFFGEGSRLTVL.

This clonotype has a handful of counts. The CDR3 here is CASSLGSGTSVAYNEQFF. The CDR3 nucleotides are TGTGCCAGCAGCTTGGGCTCCGGGACTAGCGTGGCCTACAATGAGCAGTTCTTC. The rearrangement uses TRBV5-5 and TRBJ2-1, with 10 bases lining up with TRBD2. Germline V gene sequence: CDR1 SGHKS, CDR2 YYEKEE (reference sequence). The CDR3 loop spans 18 amino acids. Unmatched junction bases numbered 8, after V lost 0 bases and J lost 2 bases.

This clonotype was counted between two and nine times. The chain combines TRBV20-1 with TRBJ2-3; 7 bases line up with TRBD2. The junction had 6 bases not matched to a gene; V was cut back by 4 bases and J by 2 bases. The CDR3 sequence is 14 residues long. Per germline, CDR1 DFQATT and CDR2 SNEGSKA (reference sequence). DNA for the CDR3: TGCAGTGCTAACGGAGCGGGGTTCACAGATACGCAGTATTTT. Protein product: CSANGAGFTDTQYF.

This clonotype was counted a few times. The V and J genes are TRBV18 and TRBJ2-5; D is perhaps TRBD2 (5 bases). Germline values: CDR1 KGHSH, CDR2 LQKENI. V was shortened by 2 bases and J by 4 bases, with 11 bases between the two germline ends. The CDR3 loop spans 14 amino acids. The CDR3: CASSPEPSGETQYF. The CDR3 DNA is TGTGCCAGCTCACCAGAGCCCAGCGGAGAGACCCAGTACTTC.

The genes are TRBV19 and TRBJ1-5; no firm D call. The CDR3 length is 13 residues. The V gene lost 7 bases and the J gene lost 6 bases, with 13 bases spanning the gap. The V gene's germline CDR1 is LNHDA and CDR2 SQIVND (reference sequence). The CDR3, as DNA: TGTGCCAGTACCCCGAGGCCCCCTCAGCCCCAGCATTTT. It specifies CASTPRPPQPQHF. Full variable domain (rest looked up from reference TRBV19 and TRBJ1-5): DGGITQSPKYLFRKEGQNVTLSCEQNLNHDAMYWYRQDPGQGLRLIYYSQIVNDFQKGDIAEGYSVSREKKESFPLTVTSAQKNPTAFYLCASTPRPPQPQHFGDGTRLSIL.

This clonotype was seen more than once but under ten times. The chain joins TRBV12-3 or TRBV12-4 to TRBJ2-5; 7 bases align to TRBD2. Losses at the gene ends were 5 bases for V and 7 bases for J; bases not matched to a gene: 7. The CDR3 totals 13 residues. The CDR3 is CASSPTSYVTQYF. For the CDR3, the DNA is TGTGCCAGCAGTCCGACTAGCTACGTGACCCAGTACTTC.

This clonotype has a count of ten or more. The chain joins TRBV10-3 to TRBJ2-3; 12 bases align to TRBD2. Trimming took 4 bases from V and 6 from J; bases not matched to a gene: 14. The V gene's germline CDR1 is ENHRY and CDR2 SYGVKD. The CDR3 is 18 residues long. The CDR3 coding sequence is TGTGCCATCAGTGTCCCCCTGGGTGCTAGCGGGGGGGCCGATACGCAGTATTTT. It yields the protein CAISVPLGASGGADTQYF.

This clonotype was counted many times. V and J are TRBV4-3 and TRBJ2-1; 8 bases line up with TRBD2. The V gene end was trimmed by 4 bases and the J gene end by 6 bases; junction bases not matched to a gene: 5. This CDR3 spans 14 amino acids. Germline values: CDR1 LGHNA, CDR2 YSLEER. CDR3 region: CASSRGGGLNEQFF. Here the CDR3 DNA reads TGCGCCAGCAGCCGCGGCGGGGGGCTCAATGAGCAGTTCTTC.

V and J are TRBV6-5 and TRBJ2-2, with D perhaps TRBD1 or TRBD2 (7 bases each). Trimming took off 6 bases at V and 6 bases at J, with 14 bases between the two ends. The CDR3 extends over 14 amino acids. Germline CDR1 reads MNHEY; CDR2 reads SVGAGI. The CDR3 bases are TGTGCCAGCAGCTCACAGGGGAGGGCCGGGGAGCTGTTTTTT. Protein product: CASSSQGRAGELFF.

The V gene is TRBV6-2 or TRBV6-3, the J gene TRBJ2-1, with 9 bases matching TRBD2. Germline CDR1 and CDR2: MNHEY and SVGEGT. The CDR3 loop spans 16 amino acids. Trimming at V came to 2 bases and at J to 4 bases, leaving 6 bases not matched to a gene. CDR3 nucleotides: TGTGCCAGCAGTTACCAGACTAGCGGACTTTACAATGAGCAGTTCTTC. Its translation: CASSYQTSGLYNEQFF.